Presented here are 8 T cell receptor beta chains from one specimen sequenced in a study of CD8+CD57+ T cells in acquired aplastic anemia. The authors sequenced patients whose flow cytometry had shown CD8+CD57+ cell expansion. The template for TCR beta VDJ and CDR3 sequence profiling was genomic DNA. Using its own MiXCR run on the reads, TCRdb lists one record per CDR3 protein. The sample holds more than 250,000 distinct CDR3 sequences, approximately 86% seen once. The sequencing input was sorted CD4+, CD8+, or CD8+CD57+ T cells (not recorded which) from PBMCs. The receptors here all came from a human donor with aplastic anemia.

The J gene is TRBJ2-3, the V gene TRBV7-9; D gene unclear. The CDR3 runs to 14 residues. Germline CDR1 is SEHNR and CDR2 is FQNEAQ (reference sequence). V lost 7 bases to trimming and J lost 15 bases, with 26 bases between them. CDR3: CASISVGAPDYHYF. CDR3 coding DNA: TGTGCCAGCATCTCAGTAGGAGCTCCCGATTACCACTATTTT. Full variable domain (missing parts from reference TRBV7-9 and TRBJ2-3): DTGVSQNPRHKITKRGQNVTFRCDPISEHNRLYWYRQTLGQGPEFLTYFQNEAQLEKSRLLSDRFSAERPKGSFSTLEIQRTEQGDSAMYLCASISVGAPDYHYFGPGTRLTVL.

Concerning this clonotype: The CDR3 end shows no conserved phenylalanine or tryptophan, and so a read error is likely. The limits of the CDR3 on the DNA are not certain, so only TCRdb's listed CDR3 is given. The CDR3 is CASSLEASFGQYT. The chain has TRBV7-9 and TRBJ2-3. The length of the CDR3 is 13 amino acids, counting both ends. Per germline, CDR1 SEHNR and CDR2 FQNEAQ (reference sequence).

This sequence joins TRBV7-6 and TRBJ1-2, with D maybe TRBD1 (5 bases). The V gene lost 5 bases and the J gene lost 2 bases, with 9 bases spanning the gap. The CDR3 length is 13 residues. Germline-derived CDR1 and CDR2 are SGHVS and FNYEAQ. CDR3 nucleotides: TGTGCCAGCAGCCAGAGACAGAACTATGGCTACACCTTC. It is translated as CASSQRQNYGYTF. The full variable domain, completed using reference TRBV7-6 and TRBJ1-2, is GAGVSQSPRYKVTKRGQDVALRCDPISGHVSLYWYRQALGQGPEFLTYFNYEAQQDKSGLPNDRFSAERPEGSISTLTIQRTEQRDSAMYRCASSQRQNYGYTFGSGTRLTVV.

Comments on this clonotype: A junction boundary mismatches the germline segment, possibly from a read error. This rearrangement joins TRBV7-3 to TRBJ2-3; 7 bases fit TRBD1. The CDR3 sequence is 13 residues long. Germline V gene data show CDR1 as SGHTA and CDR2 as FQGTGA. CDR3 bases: TGTGCCAGCGGCTTAGGGGGCACAGGTACGCCGTATTTT. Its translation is CASGLGGTGTPYF.

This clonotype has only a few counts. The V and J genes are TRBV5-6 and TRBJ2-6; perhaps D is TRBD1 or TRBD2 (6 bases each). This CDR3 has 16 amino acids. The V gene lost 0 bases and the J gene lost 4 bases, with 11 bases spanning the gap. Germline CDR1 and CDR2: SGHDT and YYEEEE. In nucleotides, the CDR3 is TGTGCCAGCAGCTTGGAGGGGGGCTACGGGGCCAACGTCCTGACTTTC. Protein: CASSLEGGYGANVLTF.

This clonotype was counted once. The CDR3 loop reads CASSLAHGTKETEQYV. The CDR3 DNA is TGTGCCAGCAGCTTAGCCCACGGGACAAAAGAGACCGAGCAGTACGTC. V is TRBV7-6 and J is TRBJ2-7; D is possibly TRBD1 (6 bases). Trimming removed 0 bases at V and 6 bases at J, with 18 bases between. Germline CDR1 and CDR2: SGHVS and FNYEAQ. The CDR3 length is 16 residues.

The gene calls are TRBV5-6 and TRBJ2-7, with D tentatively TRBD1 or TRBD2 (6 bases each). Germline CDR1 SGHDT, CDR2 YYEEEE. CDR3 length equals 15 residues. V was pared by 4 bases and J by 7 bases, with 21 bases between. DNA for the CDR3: TGTGCCAGCAGCATGGGGGAGGACAGCCTAGGTGAGCAGTACGTC. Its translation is CASSMGEDSLGEQYV.

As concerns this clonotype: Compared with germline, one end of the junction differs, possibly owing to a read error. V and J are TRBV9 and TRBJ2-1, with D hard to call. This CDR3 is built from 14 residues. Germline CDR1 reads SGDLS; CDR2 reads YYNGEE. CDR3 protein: CASSVYQNGNEQIF. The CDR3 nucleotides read TGTGCCAGCAGCGTATACCAGAACGGCAATGAGCAGATCTTC.